This T cell receptor beta chain originates from a study of post-analysis software for immune sequencing data. Study overall: Relapsing-remitting, secondary progressive and progressive-relapsing forms made up the multiple sclerosis disease courses.

Tagging with unique molecular identifiers was a feature of the TCR beta cDNA libraries. Starting from roughly 1 to 10 million T cells, the study yielded 460,000 or so cDNA molecules. TCRdb re-called the PCR reads through MiXCR, storing one row per CDR3 protein. Found here are about 430,000 distinct CDR3 sequences, 39% of them singletons; the top ten hold approximately 7.7%. Study-level results: In patients, TRBV5-6, TRBV5-1 and TRBV20-1 belonged to roughly five TRBV segments found more frequently than in controls. Versus controls, multiple sclerosis patients showed significantly lower diversity (normalized Chao1). When the samples were clustered directly with F measure, those that had been prepared in the same batch showed strong co-clustering.

Remarks on this clonotype: Antigen: not known. At one boundary the junction diverges from the germline segment, which might be a read error.

Germline V gene data show CDR1 as MDHEN and CDR2 as SYDVKM. This CDR3 spans 15 amino acids. This rearrangement joins TRBV28 to TRBJ2-3, with a tentative D call TRBD2 (5 bases). The sample comprised blood. The sequence was collected from a girl aged 2 to 10 with multiple sclerosis. Here the CDR3 DNA reads TGTGCCGGCAGTTCTGCTAGCCCCGTCACAGATACGCAGTATTTT. Protein product: CAGSSASPVTDTQYF. Full variable domain (rest looked up from reference TRBV28 and TRBJ2-3): DVKVTQSSRYLVKRTGEKVFLECVQDMDHENMFWYRQDPGLGLRLIYFSYDVKMKEKGDIPEGYSVSREKKERFSLILESASTNQTSMYLCAGSSASPVTDTQYFGPGTRLTVL.